This TCR beta chain was identified during a study of T cells after yellow fever vaccination. Ten or more counts support this clonotype. MiXCR, run by TCRdb on the 5' RACE reads, gives a single entry per CDR3 protein. The data hold more than 200,000 distinct CDR3 sequences, with roughly 3.7% observed a single time. Trimming removed 4 bases at V and 3 bases at J, with 13 bases between. The CDR3 has 14 residues. Per the germline V gene, CDR1 is SGHRS and CDR2 is YFSETQ. This receptor was obtained from a man between 18 and 35 years old who received the YFV17D yellow fever vaccine. The chain carries TRBV5-1 and TRBJ1-1; D uncertain. The starting material was PBMCs, obtained 15 days after the yellow fever booster vaccination. CDR3 in DNA: TGCGCCAGCAGCCCAGGACCTCCTTACACTGAAGCTTTCTTT. Protein: CASSPGPPYTEAFF.